The clone carrying this TCR beta chain was seen a few times. Its antigen is not known. Germline-derived CDR1 and CDR2 are KGHDR and SFDVKD. Trimming cost V 7 bases and J 0 bases, with 14 bases left between them. This CDR3 spans 16 amino acids. TCRdb independently ran MiXCR on the reads; one entry per CDR3 protein. The sample has about 55,000 distinct CDR3 sequences; roughly a fifth are singletons. The data stem from a study of T cell repertoires in cytomegalovirus infection. The sample here was CD8+ T cells from cultured PBMCs, taken from culture after CMV antigen stimulation. The origin of this receptor is a human donor in good health (CMV status not recorded). Some clones in this sample may be carry-over from other donors' samples. The chain carries TRBV24-1 and TRBJ2-2; a weak D match, TRBD1 (5 bases). The CDR3: CATSPLGPSNTGELFF. CDR3 sequence (DNA): TGTGCCACCAGCCCCCTGGGGCCTTCGAACACCGGGGAGCTGTTTTTT.